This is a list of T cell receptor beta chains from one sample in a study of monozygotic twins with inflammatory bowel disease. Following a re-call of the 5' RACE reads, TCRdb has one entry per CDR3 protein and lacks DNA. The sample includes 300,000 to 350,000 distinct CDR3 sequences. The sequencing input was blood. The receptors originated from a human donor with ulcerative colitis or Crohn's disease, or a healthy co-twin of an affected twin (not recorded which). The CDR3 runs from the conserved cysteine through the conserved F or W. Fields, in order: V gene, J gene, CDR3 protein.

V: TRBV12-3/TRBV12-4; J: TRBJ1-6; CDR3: CASSPTASYNSPLHF
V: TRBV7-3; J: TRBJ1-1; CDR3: CASSPVRGLSEAFF
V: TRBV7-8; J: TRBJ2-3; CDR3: CASSQLATLADTQYF
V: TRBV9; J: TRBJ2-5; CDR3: CASSLGLAMVETQYF
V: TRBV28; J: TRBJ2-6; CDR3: CASSRAGSGANVLTF
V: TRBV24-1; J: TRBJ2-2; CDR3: CATSDSYGRGELFF
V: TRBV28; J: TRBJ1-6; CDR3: CASSFTGSLNSPLHF
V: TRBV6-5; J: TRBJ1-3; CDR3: CASSSVGRGYGNTIYF
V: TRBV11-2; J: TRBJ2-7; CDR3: CASSFDIPIYEQYF
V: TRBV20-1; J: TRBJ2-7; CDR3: CSARDGASGGLYYEQYF
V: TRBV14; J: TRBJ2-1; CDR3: CASSLPSRVRQFF
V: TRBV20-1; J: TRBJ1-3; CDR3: CSAIPRVSGNTIYF
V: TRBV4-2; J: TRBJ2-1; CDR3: CASSQESLAGEAYNEQFF
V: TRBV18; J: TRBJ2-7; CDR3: CASSPGHYEQYF
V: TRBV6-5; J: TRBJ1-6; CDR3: CAARAGTNSPLHF
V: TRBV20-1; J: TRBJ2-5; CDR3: CSASGGGLQETQYF
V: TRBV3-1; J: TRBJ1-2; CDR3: CASSQGTNYGYTF
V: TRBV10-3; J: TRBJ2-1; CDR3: CAISESLAGGLEQFF
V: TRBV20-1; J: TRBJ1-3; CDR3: CSARDRASGNTIYF
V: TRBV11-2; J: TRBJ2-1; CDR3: CASSLTHNEQFF
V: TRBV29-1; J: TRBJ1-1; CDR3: CSVIPLTEAFF
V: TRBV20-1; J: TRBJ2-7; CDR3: CSAQSGGTYEQYF
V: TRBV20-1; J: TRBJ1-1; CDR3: CSATRIPGTSNTEAFF
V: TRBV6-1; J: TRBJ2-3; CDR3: CASSQSGGFTDTQYF
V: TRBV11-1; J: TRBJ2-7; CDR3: CASSLGNLSGTGVYEQYF
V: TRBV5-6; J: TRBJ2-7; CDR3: CASSLEKQGFYEQYF
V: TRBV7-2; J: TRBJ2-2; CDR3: CASSDTGTTSTGELFF
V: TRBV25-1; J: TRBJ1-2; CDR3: CASSYNPEGNGYTF
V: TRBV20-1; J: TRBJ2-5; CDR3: CSAPLGGTHYF
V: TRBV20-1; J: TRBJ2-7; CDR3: CSASGAETYEQYF
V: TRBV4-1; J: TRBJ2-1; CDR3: CASSHRASGPYNEQFF
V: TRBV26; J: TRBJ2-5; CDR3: CASSRDRGETQDF
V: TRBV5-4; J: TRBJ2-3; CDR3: CASRRWLAGGTDTQYF
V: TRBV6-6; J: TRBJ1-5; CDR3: CASSLDTQPQHF
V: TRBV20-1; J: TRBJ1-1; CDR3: CSAERPGGQMNTEAFF
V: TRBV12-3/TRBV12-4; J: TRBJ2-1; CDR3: CATTRGSSYNEQFF
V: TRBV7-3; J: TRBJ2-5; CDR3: CASSLLGGGEGETQYF
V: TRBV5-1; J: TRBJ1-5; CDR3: CASSPGDVKSPQHF
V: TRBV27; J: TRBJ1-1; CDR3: CASSLPGAGSTEAFF
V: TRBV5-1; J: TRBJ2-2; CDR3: CASSFSGELFF
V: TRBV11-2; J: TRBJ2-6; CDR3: CASSLLPGANVLTF
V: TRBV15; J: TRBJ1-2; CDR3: CATSRDRQVSTESYTF
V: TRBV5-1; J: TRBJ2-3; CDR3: CASSVGDRATDTQYF
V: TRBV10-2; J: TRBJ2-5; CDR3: CASSLGFWETQYF
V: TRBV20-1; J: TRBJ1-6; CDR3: CSARLRLDSPLHF
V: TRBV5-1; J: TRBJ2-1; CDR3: CASSLPLAGGPDEQFF
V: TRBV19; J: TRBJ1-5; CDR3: CASSKGQYYSNQPQHF
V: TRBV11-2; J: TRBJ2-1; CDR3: CASSLVVRLAGSLNEQFF
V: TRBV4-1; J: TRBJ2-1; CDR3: CASSPRLAGEYNEQFF
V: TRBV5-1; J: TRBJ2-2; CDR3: CASSPYRTSGSYTGELFF
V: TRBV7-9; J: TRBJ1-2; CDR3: CASSAGTGYYGYTF
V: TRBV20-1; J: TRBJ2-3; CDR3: CSAPGLRSTDTQYF
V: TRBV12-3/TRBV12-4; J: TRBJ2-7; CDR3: CASSLPRGALYEQYF